A single sample is the source of the 17 T cell receptor beta chains below, sequenced in a study of regulatory T cells in long-lasting Graves disease. The time point was: persistent/refractory GD, antithyroid drugs over 5 years with positive TRAb. Following extraction of RNA from PBMCs, that RNA was used to make the TCR library. To make TCR beta libraries, researchers used iRepertoire HTBI primers and Arm-PCR of CDR3 regions. MiXCR was run by TCRdb on the multiplex PCR reads, yielding one entry per CDR3 protein. The sample includes 500,000 to 800,000 distinct CDR3 sequences, 25% to 30% of them seen just once. This material consisted of peripheral blood mononuclear cells (PBMCs), taken when the disease was refractory, from a patient treated with antithyroid drugs. These receptors all stem from a female donor with Graves disease.

J is TRBJ2-7 and V is TRBV28, with TRBD1 matching over 8 bases. This CDR3 has 15 amino acids. Germline loops: CDR1 MDHEN, CDR2 SYDVKM. V was clipped by 7 bases and J by 5 bases; unmatched bases: 13. The CDR3 sequence: CASKSERTGLHEQYF. In nucleotides, the CDR3 is TGTGCCAGCAAATCCGAAAGGACAGGGTTACACGAGCAGTACTTC.

The chain carries TRBV9 and TRBJ2-7; D possibly uses TRBD1 or TRBD2 (5 bases each). Per the germline V gene, CDR1 is SGDLS and CDR2 is YYNGEE. Trimming left V 4 bases short and J 3 bases short, with 11 bases between. The length of the CDR3 is 13 residues. CDR3 protein: CASSNRDRYEQYF. The CDR3, as DNA: TGTGCCAGCAGCAACCGGGACCGCTACGAGCAGTACTTC.

This clonotype was picked up a small number of times. J is TRBJ1-2 and V is TRBV20-1; no clear D. This CDR3 has 13 residues. Germline V lookup: CDR1 DFQATT, CDR2 SNEGSKA (reference sequence). The V end was cut by 6 bases, the J end by 8 bases, with 19 bases between. CDR3 loop: CSAPRRESSGYTF. CDR3 coding DNA: TGCAGTGCCCCCCGGCGGGAATCGAGCGGCTACACCTTC.

This clonotype appeared a few times. The rearrangement uses TRBV19 and TRBJ1-5, with 7 bases identical to TRBD1. After removal of 4 bases from V and 4 bases from J, the junction contained 7 bases not matched to a gene. Germline CDR1 and CDR2: LNHDA and SQIVND (reference sequence). The CDR3 runs 15 residues. The CDR3 sequence is CASSRWDSKNQPQHF. For the CDR3, the DNA is TGTGCCAGTAGTAGATGGGACAGTAAAAATCAGCCCCAGCATTTT.

A remark on this clonotype: This likely comes from a read error, as the CDR3 has no conserved phenylalanine or tryptophan at its end. It is unclear where the CDR3 begins or ends on the DNA, so no DNA is shown, and the CDR3 is as TCRdb lists it. The CDR3 region is CASSFGQGAPKI. This chain links TRBV12-3 or TRBV12-4 with TRBJ1-1; TRBD1 is the table's D call, not checked against the DNA. Counting both end residues, the CDR3 totals 12 amino acids.

V and J are TRBV29-1 and TRBJ1-2, with no clear D. The CDR3 has 11 amino acids. Germline CDR1 reads SQVTM; CDR2 reads ANQGSEA. V was clipped by 7 bases and J by 6 bases, with 12 bases between them. CDR3 residues: CSAGEGHGYTF. CDR3 sequence (DNA): TGCAGCGCTGGGGAGGGTCATGGCTACACCTTC.

The chain links TRBV4-2 to TRBJ1-1; 9 bases fit TRBD1. V lost 1 base and J lost 6; bases outside the gene matches: 6. The CDR3 has 15 residues. The germline V gene has CDR1 LGHNA and CDR2 YNFKEQ. This CDR3 reads CASSQATQGASEAFF. The CDR3 DNA sequence: TGTGCCAGCAGCCAAGCGACACAGGGGGCTTCTGAAGCTTTCTTT.

This chain joins TRBV20-1 and TRBJ2-7; 7 bases map to TRBD1. The CDR3 is 16 residues long. Unmatched junction bases numbered 9, after V lost 1 base and J lost 0 bases. Per the germline V gene, CDR1 is DFQATT and CDR2 is SNEGSKA (reference sequence). CDR3: CSARVRGRGVSYEQYF. The DNA of the CDR3 is TGCAGTGCTAGAGTTAGGGGGCGAGGGGTCTCCTACGAGCAGTACTTC.

The chain has TRBV27 and TRBJ2-7; maybe TRBD2 (7 bases). The CDR3 has 15 residues. Between the trimmed V and J ends, which lost 6 bases and 2 bases, there was a span of 17 bases. Germline V gives CDR1 MNHEY, CDR2 SMNVEV (reference sequence). The CDR3 DNA sequence: TGTGCCAGCAGGAAGGGGGGGGAGTACCCCTACGAGCAGTACTTC. Its protein is CASRKGGEYPYEQYF.

This clonotype was seen only once. This chain joins TRBV7-9 and TRBJ1-1; no definite D call. With 2 bases removed from V and 0 bases from J, the gap between germline ends came to 16 bases. Germline lookup yields CDR1 SEHNR and CDR2 FQNEAQ (reference sequence). CDR3 length: 17 amino acids. For the CDR3, the DNA is TGTGCCAGCAGCTTATACTCATGGAGCAGGCTGAACACTGAAGCTTTCTTT. This encodes CASSLYSWSRLNTEAFF.

This clonotype was observed a few times. This chain links TRBV29-1 with TRBJ2-5, with 7 bases identical to TRBD1. The CDR3 runs 13 residues. V shed 7 bases and J 5 bases; nucleotides not matched to a gene: 10. The germline V gene has CDR1 SQVTM and CDR2 ANQGSEA. The chain's CDR3 is CSAEWVTGETQYF. In DNA, the CDR3 is TGCAGCGCCGAATGGGTGACAGGGGAGACCCAGTACTTC.

This clonotype occurred a few times. The gene calls are TRBV7-2 and TRBJ2-7; 8 positions agree with TRBD2. CDR3 length: 13 residues. Germline-derived CDR1 and CDR2 are SGHTA and FQGNSA. The V segment lost 5 bases and the J segment 5 bases; nucleotides outside the gene matches: 5. The DNA for the CDR3 is TGTGCCAGCAGCGCCAGAGCGGGAGACGAGCAGTACTTC. Protein: CASSARAGDEQYF.

V gene TRBV5-1 combines with J gene TRBJ2-7; 9 bases match TRBD2. Germline lookup yields CDR1 SGHRS and CDR2 YFSETQ. The length of the CDR3 is 14 residues. With 3 bases clipped from V and 6 bases from J, the junction kept 7 bases outside the gene matches. CDR3 region: CASSSSGRPSEQYF. The CDR3 region has the DNA TGCGCCAGCAGCTCGAGCGGGAGGCCCTCCGAGCAGTACTTC.

V is TRBV6-2 or TRBV6-3 and J is TRBJ1-2; 12 nucleotides match TRBD1. J lost 8 bases, V lost 5 bases, and 21 bases had no gene match. The CDR3 is 19 residues long. Germline-derived CDR1 and CDR2 are MNHEY and SVGEGT. CDR3 in DNA: TGTGCCAGCAGTGAGCCGGGACAGGGGGCTTTCTGGGGCGCTATCGGCTACACCTTC. The encoded protein is CASSEPGQGAFWGAIGYTF.

V usage is TRBV5-1 and J usage is TRBJ2-7, with TRBD2 as a possible D gene (6 bases). The CDR3 is made up of 14 amino acids. The germline V gene has CDR1 SGHRS and CDR2 YFSETQ. With 4 bases removed from V and 1 base from J, the gap between germline ends came to 12 bases. CDR3 DNA: TGCGCCAGCAGCCTGTGGGACTTGTCCTACGAGCAGTACTTC. Translated: CASSLWDLSYEQYF.

The chain recombines TRBV6-1 with TRBJ2-6, with D tentatively TRBD1 (6 bases). This CDR3 spans 17 amino acids. Germline V gene lookup returns CDR1 MNHNS and CDR2 SASEGT. Trimming removed 6 bases from V and 1 base from J, with 16 bases in between. CDR3: CASSLTQGLSGANVLTF. CDR3 bases: TGTGCCAGCAGCCTTACTCAGGGGTTATCTGGGGCCAACGTCCTGACTTTC.

J is TRBJ1-1 and V is TRBV20-1; the D gene is possibly TRBD1 (5 bases). Germline-derived CDR1 and CDR2 are DFQATT and SNEGSKA (reference sequence). Deletions cut 1 base from V and 3 bases from J, with 21 bases between. The CDR3 runs to 17 residues. CDR3 coding DNA: TGCAGTGCTAGAGGTTCTCTTGACAGTCCAGTAGACACTGAAGCTTTCTTT. Translating it yields CSARGSLDSPVDTEAFF.